Listed here are 18 T cell receptor beta chains from one sample, sequenced in a study of T-cell reconstitution after alpha-beta-depleted transplantation in children. TCRbeta library preparation incorporated unique molecular identifiers. Using its own MiXCR run on the PCR reads, TCRdb lists one record per CDR3 protein. The sample holds 700,000 to 950,000 distinct CDR3 sequences, under 20% seen once. This specimen consisted of PBMCs, mostly from graft donor cells, obtained 360 days after TCRalphabeta/CD19-depleted stem cell transplant. The receptors come from a male patient younger than 18 who had a stem cell transplant for acute lymphoblastic leukemia, so the T cells may come from the graft donor.

This clonotype occurred a few times. The gene calls are TRBV20-1 and TRBJ2-3; the match to TRBD1 covers 7 bases. V was pared by 6 bases and J by 2 bases, with 23 bases of the junction left unmatched. Germline V CDR1 and CDR2: DFQATT, SNEGSKA (reference sequence). The CDR3 is 19 residues long. CDR3 in DNA: TGCAGTGCCACAACTCCTGACATCCGACAGGGATCCTTCACAGATACGCAGTATTTT. Its protein product is CSATTPDIRQGSFTDTQYF.

There are a few counts of this clonotype. V usage is TRBV24-1 and J usage is TRBJ2-1; 7 bases are a match to TRBD1. Trimming took 4 bases from V and 4 from J; bases not matched to a gene: 3. Germline CDR1 reads KGHDR; CDR2 reads SFDVKD. The CDR3 sequence is 14 residues long. The CDR3 loop is CATSDSQGYNEQFF. The CDR3 DNA sequence: TGTGCCACCAGTGACTCACAGGGGTACAATGAGCAGTTCTTC.

This clonotype has more than one count but fewer than ten. The chain is built from TRBV7-8 and TRBJ2-7, with 11 bases identical to TRBD2. With V trimmed by 5 bases and J by 4 bases, 7 bases remained unmatched. The germline gives CDR1 SGHVS, CDR2 FQNEAQ. CDR3 length equals 15 residues. This chain's CDR3 is CASSLSGREIYEQYF. In DNA, the CDR3 is TGTGCCAGCAGCCTTAGCGGGAGGGAGATATACGAGCAGTACTTC.

This clonotype was recorded at least ten times. The chain carries TRBV4-1 and TRBJ1-3; D is ambiguous. The length of the CDR3 is 14 residues. CDR1 is MGHRA and CDR2 is YSYEKL in the germline V gene. V lost 4 bases to trimming and J lost 0 bases, with 7 bases between them. The CDR3: CASSPVVSGNTIYF. In nucleotides, the CDR3 is TGCGCCAGCAGCCCCGTGGTCTCTGGAAACACCATATATTTT.

The chain is built from TRBV27 and TRBJ1-1; TRBD1 matches at 7 bases. The V and J ends lost 10 bases and 4 bases, in that order; junction bases with no gene match: 6. The germline V gene encodes CDR1 MNHEY and CDR2 SMNVEV (reference sequence). The CDR3 is 12 residues long. CDR3 sequence (DNA): TGTGCCACGAGGACAGGCGTCACTGAAGCTTTCTTT. This encodes CATRTGVTEAFF.

The chain couples TRBV6-2 or TRBV6-3 to TRBJ1-2; no definite D call. Deletions cut 4 bases from V and 3 bases from J, with 21 bases between. CDR1 and CDR2 (germline): MNHEY, SVGEGT. The CDR3 extends over 17 amino acids. This CDR3 is CASSLGLAGSSDYGYTF. CDR3 DNA: TGTGCCAGCAGTTTAGGTTTGGCGGGGTCCTCGGACTATGGCTACACCTTC.

This chain joins TRBV10-3 and TRBJ1-3; D ambiguous. The CDR3 runs to 15 residues. Germline lookup yields CDR1 ENHRY and CDR2 SYGVKD. Trimming took off 6 bases at V and 4 bases at J, with 16 bases between the two ends. CDR3 nucleotide sequence: TGTGCCATCAGATTAAGCCCTGGGCCCGGAAACACCATATATTTT. It is translated as CAIRLSPGPGNTIYF.

A few counts support this clonotype. The chain employs TRBV2 and TRBJ2-7; maybe TRBD2 (5 bases). Germline CDR1 SNHLY, CDR2 FYNNEI. The V gene lost 3 bases and the J gene lost 4 bases, with 16 bases spanning the gap. CDR3 length: 15 residues. CDR3 coding DNA: TGTGCCAGCAGTGACCTTACGGTGGGAGAGTACGAGCAGTACTTC. This encodes CASSDLTVGEYEQYF.

In this sample, this clonotype turned up a few times. The chain carries TRBV4-1 and TRBJ1-6; D gene ambiguous. The ends were cut back, 2 bases at V and 6 bases at J, with 17 bases in the middle. Germline loops: CDR1 MGHRA, CDR2 YSYEKL. The CDR3 has 17 amino acids. CDR3 coding DNA: TGCGCCAGCAGCCAACTCTCCCCAGCCGCCCCTAATTCACCCCTCCACTTT. It encodes CASSQLSPAAPNSPLHF.

J is TRBJ2-2 and V is TRBV3-1; no reliable D call. The CDR3 is made up of 16 amino acids. Trimming removed 0 bases from V and 4 bases from J, with 12 bases in between. CDR1 is LGHDT, CDR2 YNNKEL, per germline (reference sequence). The CDR3 here is CASSQDHTQLTGELFF. The CDR3 DNA is TGTGCCAGCAGCCAAGATCATACACAACTCACCGGGGAGCTGTTTTTT.

The J gene is TRBJ2-1, the V gene TRBV12-5; 12 positions agree with TRBD2. This CDR3 is 16 amino acids long. Germline CDR1 LGHNT, CDR2 FRNRAP. The V segment lost 6 bases and the J segment 3 bases; nucleotides outside the gene matches: 6. The CDR3 nucleotides are TGTGCTAGTGGACCCGGACTAGCGGGGATCTACAATGAGCAGTTCTTC. Translating it yields CASGPGLAGIYNEQFF.

This clonotype has a handful of counts. V and J are TRBV4-1 and TRBJ1-2; 7 bases line up with TRBD1. This CDR3 has 15 amino acids. Germline CDR1 MGHRA, CDR2 YSYEKL. Trimming at V came to 0 bases and at J to 0 bases, leaving 1 base not matched to a gene. The CDR3 loop is CASSQEGQTNYGYTF. CDR3 nucleotides: TGCGCCAGCAGCCAAGAGGGACAGACTAACTATGGCTACACCTTC.

As concerns this clonotype: A read error is possible here, since a much larger clone lies one base away. The rearrangement links TRBV11-3 to TRBJ2-5, with no clear D. The CDR3 covers 13 residues. CDR1 SGHNT and CDR2 YENEEA come from the germline V gene. Trimming took off 2 bases at V and 1 base at J, with 5 bases between the two ends. The CDR3 loop reads CASSLNFQETQYF. DNA for the CDR3: TGTGCCAGCAGCTTAAACTTCCAAGAGACCCAGTACTTC.

This chain uses TRBV19 with TRBJ1-5, with D perhaps TRBD1 (5 bases). The germline V gene has CDR1 LNHDA and CDR2 SQIVND (reference sequence). This CDR3 is built from 15 residues. The germline V and J ends were trimmed by 5 bases and 3 bases, with 14 bases remaining between them. Written as DNA, the CDR3 is TGTGCCAGTAGTCGGGGGAGACGGGACAATCAGCCCCAGCATTTT. This gives the protein CASSRGRRDNQPQHF.

This clonotype was detected only a few times. This sequence joins TRBV9 and TRBJ1-2; D remains unclear. In germline, CDR1 is SGDLS, CDR2 YYNGEE. This CDR3 has 17 amino acids. V lost 2 bases, J lost 0 bases, and 17 bases lay in between. The CDR3 region is CASSVSGRAQANYGYTF. The CDR3 bases are TGTGCCAGCAGCGTGTCCGGGAGAGCACAAGCTAACTATGGCTACACCTTC.

This clonotype came up many times. This sequence joins TRBV11-2 and TRBJ2-7, with 11 bases that match TRBD2. The germline CDR1 and CDR2 sequences are SGHAT and FQNNGV. The CDR3 sequence is 15 residues long. V was pared by 3 bases and J by 2 bases, with 3 bases of the junction left unmatched. The CDR3 here is CASSLALAGAYEQYF. CDR3 DNA: TGTGCCAGCAGCTTGGCACTAGCGGGGGCCTACGAGCAGTACTTC. Complete variable domain (other parts from reference TRBV11-2 and TRBJ2-7): EAGVAQSPRYKIIEKRQSVAFWCNPISGHATLYWYQQILGQGPKLLIQFQNNGVVDDSQLPKDRFSAERLKGVDSTLKIQPAKLEDSAVYLCASSLALAGAYEQYFGPGTRLTVT.

This clonotype has a handful of counts. The chain uses TRBV4-1 and TRBJ2-7; D gene uncertain. The CDR3 runs 13 residues. Deletions cut 1 base from V and 3 bases from J, with 7 bases between. CDR1 is MGHRA, CDR2 YSYEKL, per germline. CDR3 in amino acids: CASSQVALYEQYF. DNA for the CDR3: TGCGCCAGCAGCCAAGTCGCACTCTACGAGCAGTACTTC.

The gene calls are TRBV14 and TRBJ2-5, with TRBD2 matching over 7 bases. CDR1 and CDR2 (germline): SGHDN, FVKESK. With V trimmed by 0 bases and J by 2 bases, 9 bases remained unmatched. This CDR3 has 17 residues. For the CDR3, the DNA is TGTGCCAGCAGCCAAGACTGGGCTCTAGCGGTACAAGAGACCCAGTACTTC. Translated, it gives CASSQDWALAVQETQYF.